The 26 T cell receptor beta chains reported below all come from one sample, sequenced in a study of cytomegalovirus exposure and HLA in healthy donors. Researchers ran the PCR with 60 Vbeta and 13 Jbeta primers. The protocol was immunoSEQ multiplex PCR, while the TCRdb copy is restricted to in-frame clones and leaves out a portion. The table records about 140,000 clones, about four fifths of them present only once. Sequenced input: PBMCs. Receptor source: a female donor in good health and CMV-seronegative.

The chain couples TRBV10-3 to TRBJ1-3; D gene ambiguous. Germline CDR1 is ENHRY and CDR2 is SYGVKD. The CDR3 has 14 amino acids. V was pared by 10 bases and J by 2 bases, with 15 bases between. CDR3 DNA sequence: TGTGCCAGCGAGGACTCTGGTACTGGAAACACCATATATTTT. Translating gives CASEDSGTGNTIYF.

This clone was counted only a few times. This same CDR3 is encoded by further DNA sequences in the sample. The V call is TRBV29-1, the J call TRBJ1-1; D is undetermined. With 4 bases removed from V and 4 bases from J, the gap between germline ends came to 10 bases. The germline gives CDR1 SQVTM, CDR2 ANQGSEA. CDR3 length: 12 residues. DNA for the CDR3: TGCAGCGTTGGTCGGGAAGGCACTGAAGCTTTCTTT. It translates to CSVGREGTEAFF.

V is TRBV7-3 and J is TRBJ2-7, with D perhaps TRBD2 (6 bases). Trimming removed 1 base at V and 2 bases at J, with 12 bases between. The CDR3 has 15 amino acids. The V gene's germline CDR1 is SGHTA and CDR2 FQGTGA. Written as DNA, the CDR3 is TGTGCCAGCAGCTTAAGTGTGGGGGGTACCTACGAGCAGTACTTC. It yields the protein CASSLSVGGTYEQYF.

A note on this clone: Other DNA sequences in this specimen translate into the identical CDR3. This chain links TRBV21-1 with TRBJ2-3; TRBD1, the D gene given by the table, was not confirmed from the DNA. TRBV21-1 is a recognized pseudogene. The CDR3 extends over 16 amino acids. The CDR3 coding sequence is TGTGCCAGCAGCAAACGCAACAGGGGGCCCGCAGATACGCAGTATTTT. It yields the protein CASSKRNRGPADTQYF.

This clone was seen only once. The chain links TRBV7-9 to TRBJ1-3; D might be TRBD1 (5 bases). The germline gives CDR1 SEHNR, CDR2 FQNEAQ (reference sequence). V shed 4 bases and J shed 8 bases, with 18 bases lying between them. The CDR3 is 15 amino acids. CDR3 sequence reads: CASSSTVVNWDTIYF. DNA for the CDR3: TGTGCCAGCAGCTCGACAGTGGTCAACTGGGACACCATATATTTT.

This sequence joins TRBV11-2 and TRBJ2-7; TRBD2 matches at 15 bases. This CDR3 has 14 amino acids. The J segment lost 7 bases and the V segment lost 6 bases, leaving 4 bases of the junction unmatched. Germline CDR1 is SGHAT and CDR2 is FQNNGV. CDR3: CASSRTSGGEEQYF. The CDR3 nucleotides read TGTGCCAGCAGTCGGACTAGCGGGGGGGAAGAGCAGTACTTC.

This clone has a handful of counts. The chain joins TRBV5-5 to TRBJ1-5; D is perhaps TRBD1 (5 bases). Germline V gene lookup returns CDR1 SGHKS and CDR2 YYEKEE (reference sequence). V was trimmed by 0 bases and J by 4 bases, leaving 8 bases between them. This CDR3 contains 14 residues. The CDR3 loop reads CASSLAGGNQPQHF. In nucleotides, the CDR3 is TGTGCCAGCAGCTTGGCGGGGGGTAATCAGCCCCAGCATTTT.

This clone has only a few counts. The chain joins TRBV30 to TRBJ1-3; no reliable D call. This CDR3 is built from 15 residues. V gave up 4 bases and J gave up 3 bases, with 16 bases separating them. Germline CDR1 and CDR2: GTSNPN and SVGIG (reference sequence). As DNA, the CDR3 is TGTGCCTGGACTCCCGACCAACTAGGTGGAAACACCATATATTTT. Protein sequence: CAWTPDQLGGNTIYF.

V is TRBV9 and J is TRBJ2-2; D perhaps matches TRBD1 (5 bases). Germline CDR1 and CDR2: SGDLS and YYNGEE. The CDR3 is 12 residues long. The V and J ends lost 4 bases and 5 bases respectively, with 6 bases between them. CDR3 amino acids: CASSPGTGELFF. Written as DNA, the CDR3 is TGTGCCAGCAGCCCAGGGACCGGGGAGCTGTTTTTT.

This chain links TRBV11-3 with TRBJ2-7, with D maybe TRBD1 (6 bases). Trimming took off 1 base at V and 6 bases at J, with 19 bases between the two ends. This CDR3 is built from 16 residues. The germline gives CDR1 SGHNT, CDR2 YENEEA. CDR3 in DNA: TGTGCCAGCAGCTTAGGGGGGCCGGGATCTCCCCGCGAGCAGTACTTC. Translating it yields CASSLGGPGSPREQYF. The variable domain in full, completed from reference TRBV11-3 and TRBJ2-7, reads EAGVVQSPRYKIIEKKQPVAFWCNPISGHNTLYWYLQNLGQGPELLIRYENEEAVDDSQLPKDRFSAERLKGVDSTLKIQPAELGDSAVYLCASSLGGPGSPREQYFGPGTRLTVT.

The rearrangement joins TRBV15 to TRBJ1-6, with TRBD1 identical over 7 bases. From germline, CDR1 is LNHNV and CDR2 YYDKDF (reference sequence). This CDR3 is built from 17 residues. V lost 2 bases to trimming and J lost 8 bases; unmatched junction nucleotides: 12. The CDR3 nucleotides read TGTGCCACCAGCAGACCCGGGGGTGGGACAGCCGATTCACCCCTCCACTTT. Translation gives CATSRPGGGTADSPLHF.

The genes are TRBV6-5 and TRBJ1-2; 9 positions match TRBD1. Losses at the gene ends were 6 bases for V and 8 bases for J; bases not matched to a gene: 7. This CDR3 is built from 13 residues. Germline assignment: CDR1 MNHEY and CDR2 SVGAGI. CDR3: CASRLQGARGYTF. CDR3 nucleotide sequence: TGTGCCAGCAGACTACAGGGGGCGAGGGGCTACACCTTC.

This chain joins TRBV18 and TRBJ2-1; 9 nucleotides agree with TRBD1. The V segment lost 5 bases and the J segment 4 bases; nucleotides outside the gene matches: 3. The CDR3 has 14 amino acids. CDR1 is KGHSH and CDR2 is LQKENI in the germline V gene. CDR3 residues: CASSSGTGYNEQFF. The CDR3 coding sequence is TGTGCCAGCTCATCCGGGACAGGGTACAATGAGCAGTTCTTC.

The J gene is TRBJ1-5, the V gene TRBV2, with D perhaps matching TRBD1 (5 bases). The V end lost 6 bases, the J end lost 1 base, and 10 bases lay between the germline ends. Looked up from germline, CDR1 is SNHLY and CDR2 is FYNNEI. The CDR3 extends over 14 amino acids. CDR3 sequence: CASSVGRSNQPQHF. The CDR3 nucleotides read TGTGCCAGCAGCGTGGGGCGGAGCAATCAGCCCCAGCATTTT.

The chain carries TRBV5-1 and TRBJ1-4, with D perhaps TRBD1 (5 bases). Germline CDR1 reads SGHRS; CDR2 reads YFSETQ. The CDR3 totals 16 residues. V lost 1 base and J lost 0, with 10 bases in between. The CDR3 protein is CASSLWGGATNEKLFF. The CDR3 DNA is TGCGCCAGCAGCTTGTGGGGGGGGGCAACTAATGAAAAACTGTTTTTT.

The chain carries TRBV18 and TRBJ1-1; no reliable D call. Germline V gene data show CDR1 as KGHSH and CDR2 as LQKENI. The CDR3 has 13 amino acids. With 2 bases removed from V and 1 base from J, the gap between germline ends came to 5 bases. Here the CDR3 DNA reads TGTGCCAGCTCACCAGGGCGGAACACTGAAGCTTTCTTT. This codes for CASSPGRNTEAFF.

This chain joins TRBV18 and TRBJ1-5; D is unclear. Germline lookup yields CDR1 KGHSH and CDR2 LQKENI. V was trimmed by 3 bases and J by 6 bases, leaving 12 bases between them. This CDR3 is built from 14 residues. CDR3 nucleotides: TGTGCCAGCTCACCCCTCCCAGCGCCTCAGCCCCAGCATTTT. Residues: CASSPLPAPQPQHF.

The chain is built from TRBV29-1 and TRBJ1-6; 9 nucleotides match TRBD1. J lost 8 bases, V lost 3 bases, and 14 bases had no gene match. CDR1 SQVTM and CDR2 ANQGSEA come from the germline V gene. The CDR3 consists of 17 residues. In nucleotides, the CDR3 is TGCAGCGTTGAGGGGACAGGGTACATTTGGACCGATTCACCCCTCCACTTT. It encodes CSVEGTGYIWTDSPLHF.

The table lists this clone with a count of one. The chain recombines TRBV5-1 with TRBJ1-3, with 7 positions matching TRBD1. CDR1 is SGHRS and CDR2 is YFSETQ in the germline V gene. The CDR3 spans 14 residues. V was pared by 4 bases and J by 3 bases, with 4 bases of the junction left unmatched. CDR3 loop: CASSPGTDGNTIYF. Written as DNA, the CDR3 is TGCGCCAGCAGCCCCGGGACAGATGGAAACACCATATATTTT.

The chain links TRBV27 to TRBJ1-5; D is uncertain. Between the trimmed V and J ends, which lost 3 bases and 2 bases, there was a span of 5 bases. This CDR3 spans 13 amino acids. CDR1 is MNHEY, CDR2 SMNVEV, per germline (reference sequence). DNA of the CDR3: TGTGCCAGCAGTTTTAGTGGCAATCAGCCCCAGCATTTT. Protein sequence: CASSFSGNQPQHF.

This clone was seen only once. V gene TRBV5-4 combines with J gene TRBJ1-2, with 7 bases matching TRBD1. CDR3 length: 16 amino acids. CDR1 is SGHNT and CDR2 is YYREEE in the germline V gene (reference sequence). V was clipped by 4 bases and J by 3 bases; unmatched bases: 12. The CDR3 sequence is CASSPQTGTPYYGYTF. The CDR3 DNA reads as TGTGCCAGCAGCCCTCAGACAGGGACCCCCTACTATGGCTACACCTTC.

This chain joins TRBV27 and TRBJ2-1; 8 nucleotides align to TRBD2. This CDR3 is 15 amino acids long. V gave up 5 bases and J gave up 4 bases; unmatched junction bases: 7. Germline V gene data show CDR1 as MNHEY and CDR2 as SMNVEV (reference sequence). The CDR3 nucleotides read TGTGCCAGCAGTAGGGACGGGGGGGGTTACAATGAGCAGTTCTTC. Translating it yields CASSRDGGGYNEQFF.

This clone was found a few times. The chain employs TRBV30 and TRBJ2-1, with 7 bases aligning to TRBD2. The CDR3 contains 15 residues. J was trimmed by 12 bases and V by 5 bases; bases with no gene match: 19. From germline, CDR1 is GTSNPN and CDR2 SVGIG (reference sequence). The CDR3 DNA reads TGTGCCTGGGGAAGGGGAGGGGCATCCGCAAGGGTGCAGTTCTTC. This sequence encodes CAWGRGGASARVQFF.

The table lists this clone with a count of one. This chain connects TRBV6-4 to TRBJ2-2, with a possible D match to TRBD2 (6 bases). The CDR3 covers 14 residues. Trimming took 7 bases from V and 1 from J, leaving 10 bases between them. Germline CDR1 MRHNA, CDR2 SNTAGT. For the CDR3, the DNA is TGTGCCAGCAAGCCTAGCGAGAACACCGGGGAGCTGTTTTTT. Protein: CASKPSENTGELFF.

Note on this clone: The same CDR3 arises from other DNA sequences in this sample as well. The V call is TRBV28, the J call TRBJ1-4, with D perhaps matching TRBD1 (6 bases). This CDR3 is 17 amino acids long. CDR1 is MDHEN, CDR2 SYDVKM, per germline. Trimming pared 5 bases from V and 11 bases from J, leaving 27 bases between. The CDR3 protein is CASSPRDKALGGGKLFF. In nucleotides, the CDR3 is TGTGCCAGCAGTCCCCGGGACAAAGCTCTAGGGGGGGGGAAACTGTTTTTT. The variable domain in full, with the rest retrieved from reference TRBV28 and TRBJ1-4, is DVKVTQSSRYLVKRTGEKVFLECVQDMDHENMFWYRQDPGLGLRLIYFSYDVKMKEKGDIPEGYSVSREKKERFSLILESASTNQTSMYLCASSPRDKALGGGKLFFGSGTQLSVL.

The chain couples TRBV28 to TRBJ2-7; 9 bases agree with TRBD1. With V trimmed by 4 bases and J by 0 bases, 4 bases remained unmatched. The length of the CDR3 is 15 residues. Germline V gives CDR1 MDHEN, CDR2 SYDVKM. CDR3 residues: CASSWGTGSSYEQYF. The CDR3 DNA follows: TGTGCCAGCAGTTGGGGGACAGGGAGCTCCTACGAGCAGTACTTC.